This T cell receptor beta chain was captured in a study of blood T cells in healthy people across ages. The germline gives CDR1 MGHRA, CDR2 YSYEKL. The CDR3 runs 15 residues. The V segment lost 5 bases and the J segment 1 base; nucleotides outside the gene matches: 4. A second PCR of 7 to 11 cycles used a sample-barcoded 5' primer and a J-beta primer mix. TCRdb redid the calling of the 5' RACE reads with MiXCR, one entry per CDR3 protein. The sample lists roughly 800,000 distinct CDR3 sequences, under 30% occurring once. The same sample was also used in a study of T cells of mothers and their children. According to that study: Among related mother-child pairs, overlap was slightly higher than in unrelated pairs, though not significantly.

This clonotype originated in a boy younger than 18 in good health. Sequenced material: blood. The chain employs TRBV4-1 and TRBJ2-5; TRBD2 matches 10 bases. The CDR3 sequence is CASSRLAGAQETQYF. The CDR3 DNA reads as TGCGCCAGCAGCAGGCTAGCGGGGGCCCAAGAGACCCAGTACTTC.